These T cell receptor beta chains were read from a single sample in a study of CD8 T cells in Susac syndrome. Each CDR3 protein is one row after TCRdb ran MiXCR on the immunoSEQ multiplex PCR reads. The repertoire holds 50,000 or so distinct CDR3 sequences, with approximately 93% as singletons. The material sequenced was CD8+ T cells from PBMCs. These receptors were collected from a human donor in good health. CDR3s include the opening cysteine and the closing phenylalanine or tryptophan. The order of the fields is V gene, clone size, D gene, J gene, CDR3 protein, CDR3 DNA. The D gene is left open where the match is weak. The listing skips clone size in some rows; elsewhere it reads once, few, many or a size class.

TRBV6-1	.	.	TRBJ1-5	CASSEWGAYQPQHF	TGTGCCAGCAGTGAATGGGGTGCTTATCAGCCCCAGCATTTT
TRBV2	.	TRBD2	TRBJ2-1	CASSEGDYTEQFF	TGTGCCAGCAGTGAAGGGGACTACACTGAGCAGTTCTTC
TRBV4-2	.	.	TRBJ2-7	CASSPSDGNYEQYF	TGTGCCAGCAGCCCAAGTGACGGTAACTACGAGCAGTACTTC
TRBV7-9	.	.	TRBJ2-3	CASSDPSRTNYLSTDTQYF	TGTGCCAGCAGCGACCCTTCTAGAACAAACTACCTCAGTACAGATACGCAGTATTTT
TRBV5-1	.	.	TRBJ2-7	CASNGASSHEQYF	TGCGCCAGCAATGGGGCTAGTAGCCACGAGCAGTACTTC
TRBV29-1	.	.	TRBJ2-7	CSVVTRTYEQYF	TGCAGCGTCGTGACTAGAACCTACGAGCAGTACTTC
TRBV6-2/TRBV6-3	.	.	TRBJ2-5	CASRGTQETQYF	TGTGCCAGCAGGGGTACGCAAGAGACCCAGTACTTC
TRBV12-3/TRBV12-4	.	TRBD2	TRBJ2-1	CASSTGTSGSILTNEQFF	TGTGCCAGCAGTACCGGGACTAGCGGGAGTATTTTAACGAATGAGCAGTTCTTC
TRBV6-7	.	.	TRBJ1-2	CASSVRAPTPRDGYTF	TGTGCCAGCAGTGTCCGGGCCCCTACCCCGCGGGATGGCTACACCTTC
TRBV7-9	.	.	TRBJ2-7	CASSRISTTAYTYEQYF	TGTGCCAGCAGCCGTATCTCTACGACAGCCTATACCTACGAGCAGTACTTC
TRBV27	.	.	TRBJ2-7	CASSLDPRRGYYEQYF	TGTGCCAGCAGTTTGGATCCCCGACGCGGGTACTACGAGCAGTACTTC
TRBV4-1	.	.	TRBJ1-1	CASSQSQNTEAFF	TGCGCCAGCAGCCAATCCCAGAACACTGAAGCTTTCTTT
TRBV28	.	.	TRBJ2-5	CASSLRGGNQETQYF	TGTGCCAGCAGTTTGAGGGGGGGGAACCAAGAGACCCAGTACTTC
TRBV7-2	.	.	TRBJ2-3	CASSLVGVAASTDTQYF	TGTGCCAGCAGCTTAGTTGGGGTAGCGGCTAGCACAGATACGCAGTATTTT
TRBV6-5	.	.	TRBJ1-2	CASREGTVGYTF	TGTGCCAGCAGAGAGGGGACTGTCGGCTACACCTTC
TRBV3-1	.	.	TRBJ1-2	CASSQRVDYGYTF	TGTGCCAGCAGCCAAAGAGTGGACTATGGCTACACCTTC
TRBV9	.	.	TRBJ1-5	CASSVTDSNQPQHF	TGTGCCAGCAGCGTCACAGATAGCAATCAGCCCCAGCATTTT
TRBV5-6	.	TRBD1	TRBJ2-4	CASSSPGQGSGYIQYF	TGTGCCAGCAGCTCTCCGGGACAGGGGAGTGGGTACATTCAGTACTTC
TRBV15	.	.	TRBJ2-4	CATSTEWDRDIQYF	TGTGCCACCAGCACCGAATGGGATCGGGACATTCAGTACTTC
TRBV24-1	.	.	TRBJ2-2	CATSDNRDTGELFF	TGTGCCACCAGTGACAATCGGGACACCGGGGAGCTGTTTTTT
TRBV27	.	.	TRBJ2-5	CASSPTLWETQYF	TGTGCCAGCAGTCCGACCTTGTGGGAGACCCAGTACTTC
TRBV7-8	.	TRBD2	TRBJ2-1	CASSLGYLAGEVEQFF	TGTGCCAGCAGCTTAGGGTACCTAGCGGGAGAGGTTGAGCAGTTCTTC
TRBV7-6	.	.	TRBJ2-5	CASSLESGMLGETQYF	TGTGCCAGCAGCTTAGAGTCAGGGATGCTTGGAGAGACCCAGTACTTC
TRBV19	.	.	TRBJ2-7	CASSSSTEVSYEQYF	TGTGCCAGTAGTTCCTCGACAGAAGTTTCCTACGAGCAGTACTTC
TRBV5-1	.	.	TRBJ2-2	CASSSPGEGELFF	TGCGCCAGCAGCTCTCCAGGGGAAGGGGAGCTGTTTTTT
TRBV15	.	.	TRBJ2-3	CATSGRLAGTDTQYF	TGTGCCACCAGCGGTAGGCTGGCGGGCACAGATACGCAGTATTTT
TRBV28	once	TRBD1	TRBJ2-6	CASRTGSSGANVLTF	TGTGCCAGCAGGACAGGGTCCTCTGGGGCCAACGTCCTGACTTTC
TRBV2	.	.	TRBJ2-6	CASSENSGANVLTF	TGTGCCAGCAGTGAAAACTCTGGGGCCAACGTCCTGACTTTC
TRBV27	.	.	TRBJ1-5	CASSEWTGRADQPQHF	TGTGCCAGCTCTGAGTGGACGGGGAGGGCCGATCAGCCCCAGCATTTT
TRBV15	.	.	TRBJ1-5	CAPSEGQGDQPQHF	TGTGCACCCAGCGAGGGGCAGGGCGACCAGCCCCAGCATTTT
TRBV28	.	.	TRBJ2-7	CASSLEASYEQYF	TGTGCCAGCAGCCTCGAGGCATCCTACGAGCAGTACTTC
TRBV29-1	.	.	TRBJ1-2	CSVYPRIDGSMGYTF	TGCAGCGTCTACCCAAGAATAGACGGTTCTATGGGCTACACCTTC
TRBV27	.	TRBD2	TRBJ2-1	CATSLAGGGNEQFF	TGTGCCACCTCTCTAGCGGGAGGCGGCAATGAGCAGTTCTTC
TRBV9	.	.	TRBJ1-1	CASSPRTIPNTEAFF	TGTGCCAGCAGCCCTAGGACAATTCCGAACACTGAAGCTTTCTTT
TRBV28	.	.	TRBJ1-5	CASSSAADPNQPQHF	TGTGCCAGCAGCTCGGCGGCGGACCCCAATCAGCCCCAGCATTTT
TRBV5-1	.	TRBD1	TRBJ2-7	CASSADRAYEQYF	TGCGCCAGCAGCGCGGACAGGGCTTACGAGCAGTACTTC
TRBV27	few	.	TRBJ2-7	CASSLSVGPLGDEQYF	TGTGCCAGCAGTTTATCGGTGGGGCCGCTCGGTGACGAGCAGTACTTC
TRBV29-1	.	.	TRBJ2-7	CSVPATASYEQYF	TGCAGCGTACCCGCGACTGCCTCCTACGAGCAGTACTTC
TRBV6-6	.	.	TRBJ2-3	CASSYQTGWGTDTQYF	TGTGCCAGCAGTTACCAAACAGGGTGGGGCACAGATACGCAGTATTTT
TRBV29-1	.	.	TRBJ1-2	CSVPGSQNYGYTF	TGCAGCGTTCCCGGGTCTCAAAACTATGGCTACACCTTC
TRBV29-1	.	.	TRBJ2-7	CSVVTGVNEQYF	TGCAGCGTTGTGACGGGAGTGAACGAGCAGTACTTC
TRBV7-2	.	.	TRBJ2-7	CASSTIPPSYSYEQYF	TGTGCCAGCAGCACGATCCCCCCGAGTTACTCCTACGAGCAGTACTTC
TRBV2	once	TRBD2	TRBJ2-1	CARGTSGSNDEQFF	TGTGCCAGAGGGACTAGCGGGAGCAATGATGAGCAGTTCTTC
TRBV25-1	.	TRBD1	TRBJ2-2	CASSVDRDTGELFF	TGTGCCAGCAGTGTGGACAGGGACACCGGGGAGCTGTTTTTT
TRBV29-1	.	TRBD1	TRBJ1-2	CSVSGTGTDYTF	TGCAGCGTGTCCGGGACAGGGACTGACTACACCTTC
TRBV29-1	.	.	TRBJ2-1	CSFVPGYNEQFF	TGCAGCTTTGTCCCCGGTTACAATGAGCAGTTCTTC
TRBV24-1	.	.	TRBJ1-5	CATSDHGTGSNQPQHF	TGTGCCACCAGTGATCACGGGACGGGTAGCAATCAGCCCCAGCATTTT
TRBV29-1	.	.	TRBJ2-2	CSGYLKVGELFF	TGCAGCGGTTATCTTAAGGTCGGGGAGCTGTTTTTT
TRBV5-4	.	TRBD2	TRBJ2-7	CASSFSGSGDEQYF	TGTGCCAGCAGCTTTAGCGGGAGCGGAGACGAGCAGTACTTC
TRBV7-9	.	.	TRBJ1-5	CASSSGTGPQHF	TGTGCCAGCAGCTCAGGGACCGGGCCCCAGCATTTT
TRBV12-3/TRBV12-4	.	.	TRBJ2-1	CASSLALRTYTYNEQFF	TGTGCCAGCAGTTTAGCGCTTAGGACATATACTTACAATGAGCAGTTCTTC
TRBV2	.	TRBD2	TRBJ2-1	CASRETSGRALNEQFF	TGTGCCAGCAGGGAAACTAGCGGGAGGGCCCTCAATGAGCAGTTCTTC
TRBV4-1	.	TRBD2	TRBJ2-3	CASSHPGTSGTDTQYF	TGCGCCAGCAGCCATCCCGGGACTAGCGGCACAGATACGCAGTATTTT
TRBV3-1	.	TRBD2	TRBJ2-1	CASSRNIGLAGPEQFF	TGTGCCAGCAGCCGTAACATCGGACTAGCGGGACCCGAGCAGTTCTTC
TRBV12-3/TRBV12-4	.	.	TRBJ1-1	CASSLASSRANTEAFF	TGTGCCAGCAGTTTAGCGTCATCACGCGCGAACACTGAAGCTTTCTTT